Listed below are T cell receptor beta chains from one sample, sequenced in a study of T cell responses to AZD1222 COVID-19 vaccine. Method: immunoSEQ multiplex PCR; TCRdb's copy keeps in-frame clones and lacks some. Among roughly 140,000 clones listed, roughly 93% were seen once. The source material was peripheral blood, sampled 28 days after the second AZD1222 dose. All receptors come from an adult who received the AZD1222 COVID-19 vaccine. CDR3s include the opening cysteine and the closing phenylalanine or tryptophan. A D gene is named only where the DNA matches it firmly. The size field is filled for only some rows; it gives once, few, many or a size class.

>TRBJ1-1|NA|TRBD1|TRBV11-3
CASSWTGTSVAFF
TGTGCCAGCAGCTGGACAGGGACCAGCGTTGCTTTCTTT
>TRBJ1-5|NA|NA|TRBV7-9
CASSPHVNQPQHF
TGTGCCAGCAGCCCTCACGTCAATCAGCCCCAGCATTTT
>TRBJ1-6|NA|NA|TRBV14
CASSQDYPYNSPLHF
TGTGCCAGCAGCCAAGACTATCCCTATAATTCACCCCTCCACTTT
>TRBJ1-2|NA|NA|TRBV7-5
CVRSLSSEQVNNYGYTF
TGTGTCAGAAGCTTAAGTTCAGAGCAGGTCAATAACTATGGCTACACCTTC
>TRBJ2-1|NA|NA|TRBV18
CASSSLGNEQFF
TGTGCCAGCTCGTCCCTCGGGAATGAGCAGTTCTTC
>TRBJ1-2|NA|TRBD1|TRBV16
CASSRQGTNYGYTF
TGTGCCAGCAGCAGACAGGGAACGAACTATGGCTACACCTTC
>TRBJ1-1|NA|NA|TRBV6-1
CASSEDRENTEAFF
TGTGCCAGCAGTGAAGACAGGGAGAACACTGAAGCTTTCTTT
>TRBJ2-1|NA|TRBD1|TRBV14
CASSQSGGDRYNEQFF
TGTGCCAGCAGCCAATCAGGAGGGGACAGGTACAATGAGCAGTTCTTC
>TRBJ2-7|few|TRBD1|TRBV9
CASSVAGTGNDEQYF
TGTGCCAGCAGCGTAGCTGGGACAGGGAACGACGAGCAGTACTTC
>TRBJ1-4|NA|TRBD1|TRBV9
CASSAGTGATNEKLFF
TGTGCCAGCAGCGCCGGGACAGGGGCAACTAATGAAAAACTGTTTTTT
>TRBJ2-1|once|TRBD1|TRBV14
CASSPEGQGAYNEQFF
TGTGCCAGCAGCCCCGAGGGACAGGGAGCCTACAATGAGCAGTTCTTC
>TRBJ1-6|NA|NA|TRBV19
CASSQGRPNGRSPLHF
TGTGCCAGTAGCCAAGGACGGCCGAATGGGAGGTCACCCCTCCACTTT
>TRBJ2-1|NA|TRBD1|TRBV4-2
CASSQGSGQGYEQFF
TGTGCCAGCAGCCAAGGATCGGGACAGGGCTATGAGCAGTTCTTC
>TRBJ1-3|once|NA|TRBV27
CASSFAGKGNTIYF
TGTGCCAGCAGTTTCGCCGGGAAAGGAAACACCATATATTTT
>TRBJ1-1|NA|NA|TRBV9
CASSVVGRGNVAFF
TGTGCCAGCAGCGTAGTAGGACGGGGGAACGTGGCTTTCTTT
>TRBJ2-7|NA|TRBD1|TRBV25-1
CASRKGTGGYEQYF
TGTGCCAGCAGGAAAGGGACAGGGGGCTACGAGCAGTACTTC
>TRBJ1-5|NA|NA|TRBV6-1
CASSEAGGADQPQHF
TGTGCCAGCAGTGAAGCAGGCGGAGCCGATCAGCCCCAGCATTTT
>TRBJ2-1|NA|TRBD2|TRBV27
CASSRGTTPNEQFF
TGTGCCAGCAGTCGTGGGACTACTCCCAATGAGCAGTTCTTC
>TRBJ2-1|NA|TRBD2|TRBV19
CAAGTSGRANYNEQFF
TGTGCCGCCGGGACTAGCGGGAGGGCCAACTACAATGAGCAGTTCTTC
>TRBJ2-5|NA|NA|TRBV5-5
CASNPGLLQETQYF
TGTGCCAGCAACCCAGGACTTCTCCAAGAGACCCAGTACTTC
>TRBJ1-3|NA|NA|TRBV5-4
CASSFSTASTGNTIYF
TGTGCCAGCAGCTTCTCGACAGCCTCGACTGGAAACACCATATATTTT
>TRBJ2-7|NA|TRBD1|TRBV18
CASSHEGTGYYEQYF
TGTGCCAGCTCACACGAGGGGACAGGTTACTACGAGCAGTACTTC
>TRBJ1-6|NA|NA|TRBV21-1
CATSGRKGLNSPLHF
TGTGCCACATCGGGTCGAAAGGGGCTTAATTCACCCCTCCACTTT
>TRBJ1-2|NA|TRBD1|TRBV19
CASSSWDRNYGYTF
TGTGCCAGTAGTTCCTGGGACAGGAACTATGGCTACACCTTC
>TRBJ2-3|once|TRBD2|TRBV6-1
CASSERREFTDTQYF
TGTGCCAGCAGTGAAAGGCGGGAGTTCACAGATACGCAGTATTTT
>TRBJ2-6|NA|NA|TRBV10-3
CAISEWTDSTTGANVLTF
TGTGCCATCAGTGAGTGGACGGACAGCACAACTGGGGCCAACGTCCTGACTTTC
>TRBJ2-3|NA|TRBD2|TRBV15
CATSLGGSGSGTQYF
TGTGCCACCAGCTTGGGGGGGTCGGGATCGGGTACGCAGTATTTT
>TRBJ1-2|NA|NA|TRBV7-8
CASSSRGTVVFGYTF
TGTGCCAGCAGCAGCCGGGGGACCGTTGTATTTGGCTACACCTTC
>TRBJ1-2|NA|NA|TRBV2
CASRNTNYGYTF
TGTGCCAGCAGAAACACCAACTATGGCTACACCTTC
>TRBJ2-5|NA|TRBD2|TRBV2
CASSETSGRYETQYF
TGTGCCAGCAGTGAAACTAGCGGGAGATACGAGACCCAGTACTTC
>TRBJ1-5|few|TRBD1|TRBV27
CASSPGQGGQPQHF
TGTGCCAGCAGTCCGGGACAGGGAGGTCAGCCCCAGCATTTT
>TRBJ1-2|NA|NA|TRBV27
CASSLGTRLGYGYTF
TGTGCCAGCAGTTTAGGGACCCGTCTAGGCTATGGCTACACCTTC
>TRBJ1-5|NA|TRBD1|TRBV7-9
CASSLGQGALGNQPQHF
TGTGCCAGCAGCTTAGGACAGGGGGCGCTGGGCAATCAGCCCCAGCATTTT
>TRBJ2-7|few|NA|TRBV29-1
CSVPKGDEQYF
TGCAGCGTTCCCAAGGGGGACGAGCAGTACTTC
>TRBJ2-1|NA|NA|TRBV5-1
CASSLYREDEQFF
TGCGCCAGCAGCTTGTACAGGGAGGATGAGCAGTTCTTC
>TRBJ1-6|NA|NA|TRBV5-1
CASSPARSSYNSPLHF
TGCGCCAGCAGCCCCGCGCGGAGCTCCTATAATTCACCCCTCCACTTT
>TRBJ1-1|NA|NA|TRBV4-1
CASSQGDGYTEAFF
TGCGCCAGCAGCCAAGGGGACGGCTACACTGAAGCTTTCTTT
>TRBJ2-6|NA|TRBD1|TRBV3-1/TRBV3-2
CASSLLRQGDSGANVLTF
TGTGCCAGCAGCCTTCTGCGACAGGGAGACTCTGGGGCCAACGTCCTGACTTTC
>TRBJ1-1|NA|NA|TRBV30
CAWSPGHFLGTEAFF
TGTGCCTGGAGTCCTGGACACTTTTTGGGCACTGAAGCTTTCTTT
>TRBJ1-2|NA|NA|TRBV5-1
CASSLGSGHGYTF
TGCGCCAGCAGCCTCGGGAGCGGTCATGGCTACACCTTC
>TRBJ1-2|NA|NA|TRBV29-1
CSGILVRGGGYTF
TGCAGCGGTATCCTAGTCAGGGGAGGGGGCTACACCTTC
>TRBJ1-3|NA|NA|TRBV4-1
CASSQDLVYRASSGNTIYF
TGCGCCAGCAGCCAAGATCTAGTGTATCGGGCCAGCTCTGGAAACACCATATATTTT
>TRBJ1-5|NA|NA|TRBV2
CASSEGGVQPQHF
TGTGCCAGCAGTGAGGGAGGGGTTCAGCCCCAGCATTTT